One sample yielded the 21 T cell receptor beta chains listed below, sequenced in a study of T cells in Graves' hyperthyroidism and ophthalmopathy. The source material, RNA transcripts, was used to amplify TCR beta CDR3 regions. HTBI primers were the set used in a first-round RT-PCR of the TCR CDR3. TCRdb processed the multiplex PCR reads anew with MiXCR; each CDR3 protein has one entry. The sample includes under 700,000 distinct CDR3 sequences, roughly a sixth of them seen just once. Sequencing was done on a sample of blood. These receptors were obtained from a woman between 18 and 29 years old with Graves' hyperthyroidism.

This clonotype appeared a few times. The V and J genes are TRBV7-9 and TRBJ2-2; D is unclear. V lost 0 bases to trimming and J lost 0 bases, with 8 bases between them. Germline assignment: CDR1 SEHNR and CDR2 FQNEAQ (reference sequence). This CDR3 is 16 amino acids long. The CDR3 sequence: CASSLAKTPNTGELFF. The CDR3 nucleotides read TGTGCCAGCAGCTTAGCTAAGACACCGAACACCGGGGAGCTGTTTTTT.

This clonotype was counted at least ten times. The CDR3 DNA sequence: TGTGCCAGCAGCACCGGGACAGGAGTCCAAGAGACCCAGTACTTC. Residues: CASSTGTGVQETQYF. V usage is TRBV11-2 and J usage is TRBJ2-5; 8 nucleotides agree with TRBD1. This CDR3 has 15 residues. The V gene end was trimmed by 5 bases and the J gene end by 1 base; junction bases not matched to a gene: 6. Germline V CDR1 and CDR2: SGHAT, FQNNGV.

This clonotype was seen many times. V usage is TRBV7-2 and J usage is TRBJ2-3; 8 nucleotides align to TRBD2. V lost 0 bases and J lost 1; bases outside the gene matches: 6. Germline V gives CDR1 SGHTA, CDR2 FQGNSA. The CDR3 has 17 amino acids. The CDR3 spells CASSLALAGPRTDTQYF. The CDR3 nucleotides are TGTGCCAGCAGCTTAGCGTTAGCGGGGCCCCGCACAGATACGCAGTATTTT.

Many counts were recorded for this clonotype. The chain joins TRBV12-3 or TRBV12-4 to TRBJ1-2, with TRBD1 as a possible D gene (6 bases). The V and J ends lost 3 bases and 2 bases respectively, with 7 bases between them. The CDR3 runs 13 residues. CDR3 DNA sequence: TGTGCCAGCAGTTTTGACAGGAACTATGGCTACACCTTC. Its protein is CASSFDRNYGYTF.

The chain is built from TRBV9 and TRBJ2-1; TRBD2 might be the D (6 bases). The CDR3 length is 13 residues. V gave up 2 bases and J gave up 7 bases, with 10 bases separating them. The germline CDR1 and CDR2 sequences are SGDLS and YYNGEE. The CDR3 reads CASSVAGWNEQFF. In DNA form, the CDR3 reads TGTGCCAGCAGCGTTGCGGGATGGAATGAGCAGTTCTTC. The full variable domain, in which reference TRBV9 and TRBJ2-1 provide the parts outside the CDR3, is DSGVTQTPKHLITATGQRVTLRCSPRSGDLSVYWYQQSLDQGLQFLIQYYNGEERAKGNILERFSAQQFPDLHSELNLSSLELGDSALYFCASSVAGWNEQFFGPGTRLTVL.

This clonotype was seen ten or more times. The chain recombines TRBV7-2 with TRBJ2-3; 10 positions match TRBD2. With 5 bases clipped from V and 4 bases from J, the junction kept 12 bases outside the gene matches. There are 17 residues in the CDR3. CDR1 is SGHTA, CDR2 FQGNSA, per germline. The CDR3 DNA reads as TGTGCCAGCAGCCCTGATCCCTCTAGCGGGAGAGCAGATACGCAGTATTTT. This gives the protein CASSPDPSSGRADTQYF. The whole variable domain, remainder taken from reference TRBV7-2 and TRBJ2-3, is GAGVSQSPSNKVTEKGKDVELRCDPISGHTALYWYRQSLGQGLEFLIYFQGNSAPDKSGLPSDRFSAERTGGSVSTLTIQRTQQEDSAVYLCASSPDPSSGRADTQYFGPGTRLTVL.

This clonotype has ten or more counts. This chain uses TRBV28 with TRBJ1-1; 7 bases align to TRBD1. This CDR3 region has 12 residues. Losses at the gene ends were 5 bases for V and 8 bases for J; bases not matched to a gene: 5. Per germline, CDR1 MDHEN and CDR2 SYDVKM. The CDR3 sequence: CASSDPGQEAFF. Written as DNA, the CDR3 is TGTGCCAGCAGTGATCCGGGACAGGAAGCTTTCTTT.

The V gene is TRBV4-3, the J gene TRBJ2-5, with D maybe TRBD2 (6 bases). The CDR3 is made up of 13 amino acids. The germline CDR1 and CDR2 sequences are LGHNA and YSLEER. Trimming removed 0 bases at V and 7 bases at J, with 9 bases between. The CDR3 DNA reads TGCGCCAGCAGCCAAGATCGGGGGTTGACCCAGTACTTC. Protein: CASSQDRGLTQYF.

This clonotype was observed at least ten times. This chain uses TRBV12-3 or TRBV12-4 with TRBJ2-2; tentatively, D is TRBD1 (6 bases). V was clipped by 3 bases and J by 3 bases, with 20 bases between them. The CDR3 totals 18 residues. DNA of the CDR3: TGTGCCAGCAGTTTGGTGGGTTGGGGGACAATCGACACCGGGGAGCTGTTTTTT. Translated: CASSLVGWGTIDTGELFF.

This clonotype occurred a few times. The chain combines TRBV5-1 with TRBJ1-4; D not resolved. This CDR3 is 15 amino acids long. Germline values: CDR1 SGHRS, CDR2 YFSETQ. Between the trimmed V and J ends, which lost 1 base and 3 bases, there was a span of 10 bases. Here the CDR3 DNA reads TGCGCCAGCAGCTTGTTAGCCGGGTCTAATGAAAAACTGTTTTTT. This sequence encodes CASSLLAGSNEKLFF.

In its sample, this clonotype was seen many times. The chain has TRBV6-2 or TRBV6-3 and TRBJ2-3, with D possibly matching TRBD2 (5 bases). Per the germline V gene, CDR1 is MNHEY and CDR2 is SVGEGT. V dropped 6 bases and J dropped 3 bases, with 19 bases sitting between them. This CDR3 comprises 16 residues. The CDR3 sequence: CASSSRTPGPTDTQYF. The CDR3 coding sequence is TGTGCCAGCAGCTCCAGGACTCCCGGGCCTACAGATACGCAGTATTTT.

This clonotype was seen repeatedly, ten times or more. The chain joins TRBV6-1 to TRBJ2-7; D tentatively reads TRBD1 or TRBD2 (5 bases each). The CDR3 loop spans 12 amino acids. The V gene's germline CDR1 is MNHNS and CDR2 SASEGT. With 7 bases removed from V and 3 bases from J, the gap between germline ends came to 10 bases. CDR3 loop: CASKGSGYEQYF. CDR3 in DNA: TGTGCCAGCAAGGGGAGTGGCTACGAGCAGTACTTC.

The sample holds many counts of this clonotype. V usage is TRBV11-2 and J usage is TRBJ2-5, with D hard to call. The V end was cut by 3 bases, the J end by 3 bases, with 8 bases between. Germline V gene lookup returns CDR1 SGHAT and CDR2 FQNNGV. This CDR3 is 13 amino acids long. CDR3 amino acids: CASSFWQEETQYF. CDR3 sequence (DNA): TGTGCCAGCAGCTTTTGGCAGGAAGAGACCCAGTACTTC.

This sequence joins TRBV28 and TRBJ2-7, with 8 bases lining up with TRBD2. The V and J ends lost 6 bases and 3 bases, in that order; junction bases with no gene match: 10. The CDR3 is 15 residues long. The germline gives CDR1 MDHEN, CDR2 SYDVKM. The CDR3 DNA sequence: TGTGCCAGCAGCCCCGGCTGGGCGGGAGGCTACGAGCAGTACTTC. It codes for CASSPGWAGGYEQYF.

There are many counts of this clonotype. The CDR3 DNA reads TGTGCCAGCAGCCCCGCGGGCCAGGATGGCTACGAGCAGTACTTC. Protein sequence: CASSPAGQDGYEQYF. The chain links TRBV12-3 or TRBV12-4 to TRBJ2-7; a possible D gene is TRBD2 (5 bases). V was shortened by 6 bases and J by 3 bases, with 18 bases between the two germline ends. The CDR3 covers 15 residues.

The J gene is TRBJ2-6, the V gene TRBV5-1; D is possibly TRBD2 (6 bases). The CDR3 is 16 amino acids. The germline V and J ends were trimmed by 3 bases and 2 bases, with 12 bases remaining between them. Per germline, CDR1 SGHRS and CDR2 YFSETQ. The CDR3 DNA follows: TGCGCCAGCAGCTCGACGTCGGGGGCTGGGGCCAACGTCCTGACTTTC. Translation gives CASSSTSGAGANVLTF.

About this clonotype: This sequence may be a read error, since a much larger clone differs from it by one base. The V and J genes are TRBV6-2 or TRBV6-3 and TRBJ1-2; D remains ambiguous. The CDR3 loop spans 14 amino acids. CDR1 and CDR2 (germline): MNHEY, SVGEGT. The CDR3: CASGYRAEYYGYTF. CDR3 DNA sequence: TGTGCCAGCGGTTACCGAGCAGAGTACTATGGCTACACCTTC.

The chain employs TRBV5-1 and TRBJ2-1; D unclear. The ends were cut back, 0 bases at V and 5 bases at J, with 12 bases in the middle. CDR3 length: 15 residues. CDR1 is SGHRS, CDR2 YFSETQ, per germline. CDR3 region: CASSLGAESNNEQFF. CDR3 in DNA: TGCGCCAGCAGCTTGGGGGCGGAATCTAACAATGAGCAGTTCTTC.

This rearrangement joins TRBV27 to TRBJ2-2, with D possibly being TRBD2 (7 bases). With 0 bases removed from V and 6 bases from J, the gap between germline ends came to 14 bases. The CDR3 contains 16 residues. Germline V gene lookup returns CDR1 MNHEY and CDR2 SMNVEV (reference sequence). CDR3 amino acids: CASSLSRGGASGELFF. The CDR3 DNA sequence: TGTGCCAGCAGTTTATCAAGAGGGGGGGCCTCCGGGGAGCTGTTTTTT.

The chain uses TRBV19 and TRBJ1-5; D is perhaps TRBD1 (5 bases). Germline V gives CDR1 LNHDA, CDR2 SQIVND (reference sequence). The CDR3 consists of 14 residues. The ends were cut back, 8 bases at V and 0 bases at J, with 11 bases in the middle. CDR3 DNA: TGTGCCAGTTCAAAGACAGTTAGCAATCAGCCCCAGCATTTT. Translation gives CASSKTVSNQPQHF. Filled out from reference TRBV19 and TRBJ1-5, the complete variable domain reads DGGITQSPKYLFRKEGQNVTLSCEQNLNHDAMYWYRQDPGQGLRLIYYSQIVNDFQKGDIAEGYSVSREKKESFPLTVTSAQKNPTAFYLCASSKTVSNQPQHFGDGTRLSIL.

At least ten counts were recorded for this clonotype. This chain uses TRBV28 with TRBJ2-2; D might be TRBD1 (5 bases). V lost 6 bases, J lost 3 bases, and 11 bases lay in between. The CDR3 is 14 amino acids. Looked up from germline, CDR1 is MDHEN and CDR2 is SYDVKM. The CDR3: CASSSDSYTGELFF. Written as DNA, the CDR3 is TGTGCCAGCAGCTCCGACAGTTACACCGGGGAGCTGTTTTTT.